The 4 T cell receptor beta chains below all came from one sample that was sequenced in a study of blood T cell repertoires in COVID-19. Sequencing was performed with immunoSEQ multiplex PCR; in TCRdb, only in-frame clones are kept and a portion is missing. The data show a few hundred thousand clones, approximately 85% seen once. The sample taken for sequencing was PBMCs or T cells enriched from blood (not recorded which). The receptors come from a man aged 25 to 40 who had recovered from COVID-19.

The rearrangement links TRBV11-2 to TRBJ2-3, with TRBD2 matching over 9 bases. This CDR3 has 16 residues. Trimming at V came to 5 bases and at J to 1 base, leaving 7 bases not matched to a gene. Per the germline V gene, CDR1 is SGHAT and CDR2 is FQNNGV. For the CDR3, the DNA is TGTGCCAGCAGCCCGATAGCGGGGGCCCGCACAGATACGCAGTATTTT. Encoded protein: CASSPIAGARTDTQYF.

This chain links TRBV19 with TRBJ2-2; D not resolved. The CDR3 extends over 14 amino acids. In germline, CDR1 is LNHDA, CDR2 SQIVND (reference sequence). V was trimmed by 2 bases and J by 0 bases, leaving 4 bases between them. Written as DNA, the CDR3 is TGTGCCAGTAGTATAAACACGAACACCGGGGAGCTGTTTTTT. Amino acids: CASSINTNTGELFF.

The CDR3 DNA reads as TGTGCCAGCCGACAGGGGAACACTGAAGCTTTCTTT. This codes for CASRQGNTEAFF. The rearrangement uses TRBV11-2 and TRBJ1-1, with 7 bases identical to TRBD1. Germline V gene data show CDR1 as SGHAT and CDR2 as FQNNGV. CDR3 size: 12 residues. The V and J ends lost 8 bases and 1 base, in that order; junction bases with no gene match: 1.

The gene calls are TRBV4-1 and TRBJ2-7; 9 bases agree with TRBD1. Germline V gene sequence: CDR1 MGHRA, CDR2 YSYEKL. V gave up 1 base and J gave up 5 bases; unmatched junction bases: 15. The CDR3 runs to 18 residues. CDR3 DNA sequence: TGCGCCAGCAGCCAAGGCATCCTTCGCCGGGACAGGGAAAACGAGCAGTACTTC. It yields the protein CASSQGILRRDRENEQYF.